The rows below give T cell receptor beta chains drawn from one sample of a study of blood T cell repertoires in COVID-19. The data were produced by immunoSEQ multiplex PCR, yet TCRdb's version contains in-frame clones alone and is incomplete. The table lists under 150,000 clones, approximately 86% of them singletons. The source material was peripheral blood. The receptors were sampled from a woman aged 45-60 years who had recovered from COVID-19. Each CDR3 is given with its conserved first and last residue. D genes are given only for firm matches. Clone size is given for some rows only: seen once, a few or many times, or a class if the clone is expanded.

>TRBD2|TRBV27|TRBJ2-1|-
CASSLSGSFREQFF
TGTGCCAGCAGTTTGAGCGGGAGCTTCCGTGAGCAGTTCTTC
>TRBD2|TRBV6-5|TRBJ2-7|-
CASTAGGPNSYEQYF
TGTGCCAGCACGGCGGGAGGTCCAAACTCCTACGAGCAGTACTTC
>-|TRBV2|TRBJ2-1|-
CASGGGFNYNEQFF
TGTGCCAGCGGGGGAGGTTTCAATTATAATGAGCAGTTCTTC
>-|TRBV6-5|TRBJ1-6|-
CASSPPGSYNSPLHF
TGTGCCAGCAGTCCTCCCGGCTCCTATAATTCACCCCTCCACTTT
>TRBD2|TRBV3-1/TRBV3-2|TRBJ2-1|-
CASSPLSGTYNEQFF
TGTGCCAGCAGCCCCTTGAGCGGGACTTACAATGAGCAGTTCTTC
>-|TRBV7-2|TRBJ2-2|few
CASSFSGGSVAGELFF
TGTGCCAGCAGCTTCTCCGGTGGGAGTGTTGCCGGGGAGCTGTTTTTT
>-|TRBV2|TRBJ2-3|-
CASSPERNTDTQYF
TGTGCCAGCAGTCCAGAGCGGAACACAGATACGCAGTATTTT
>TRBD1|TRBV6-2/TRBV6-3|TRBJ1-1|-
CASSYYRGSVAFF
TGTGCCAGCAGTTACTACAGGGGGTCGGTAGCTTTCTTT
>TRBD1|TRBV30|TRBJ2-6|-
CAWSPGQALSGANVLTF
TGTGCCTGGAGTCCCGGACAGGCCCTCTCTGGGGCCAACGTCCTGACTTTC
>TRBD2|TRBV7-2|TRBJ2-3|-
CASSLAGTTTDTQYF
TGTGCCAGCAGCTTAGCTGGGACTACGACAGATACGCAGTATTTT
>TRBD2|TRBV9|TRBJ2-7|once
CASSFSGSTHEQYF
TGTGCCAGCAGCTTCAGCGGGAGTACCCACGAGCAGTACTTC
>TRBD2|TRBV12-3/TRBV12-4|TRBJ2-7|once
CASCRGEAEQYF
TGTGCCAGCTGTCGGGGGGAGGCCGAGCAGTACTTC
>TRBD1|TRBV7-9|TRBJ2-7|-
CASSVTGGFDEQYF
TGTGCCAGCAGCGTTACAGGGGGCTTTGACGAGCAGTACTTC
>-|TRBV6-6|TRBJ2-1|once
CAGAARVGSYNEQFF
TGTGCCGGAGCCGCGAGGGTGGGCTCCTACAATGAGCAGTTCTTC
>-|TRBV13|TRBJ1-1|-
CASSSYRDTEAFF
TGTGCCAGCAGCTCGTACAGGGACACTGAAGCTTTCTTT
>TRBD1|TRBV5-1|TRBJ1-1|-
CASSAGTGRAFF
TGCGCCAGCAGCGCGGGGACAGGGCGGGCTTTCTTT
>-|TRBV18|TRBJ1-2|-
CASSPPVLGSDGYTF
TGTGCCAGCTCACCACCAGTTCTAGGGAGCGATGGCTACACCTTC
>-|TRBV4-1|TRBJ1-2|-
CASSQQSTGNGYTF
TGCGCCAGCAGCCAACAATCTACAGGGAACGGCTACACCTTC
>TRBD2|TRBV4-3|TRBJ2-3|-
CASSPSGLAGGDTQYF
TGCGCCAGCAGCCCGTCGGGACTAGCGGGAGGGGATACGCAGTATTTT
>-|TRBV7-2|TRBJ2-1|-
CASSSGLRNEQFF
TGTGCCAGCAGCTCGGGACTGCGCAATGAGCAGTTCTTC
>-|TRBV7-9|TRBJ2-7|-
CASSLGQGQYF
TGTGCCAGCAGCTTGGGGCAGGGTCAGTACTTC
>TRBD1|TRBV7-2|TRBJ2-3|-
CASSLTGGVGDTQYF
TGTGCCAGCAGCTTAACAGGGGGCGTTGGAGATACGCAGTATTTT
>-|TRBV2|TRBJ2-5|-
CASKKTGNQETQYF
TGTGCCAGCAAAAAGACCGGGAACCAAGAGACCCAGTACTTC
>-|TRBV6-5|TRBJ1-1|-
CASRGFLGGTEAFF
TGTGCCAGCAGGGGGTTTCTAGGGGGCACTGAAGCTTTCTTT
>-|TRBV7-6|TRBJ2-5|-
CASSTGQNTQETQYF
TGTGCCAGCAGCACCGGACAGAACACCCAAGAGACCCAGTACTTC
>-|TRBV20-1|TRBJ1-1|-
CSAAGRAEAFF
TGCAGTGCCGCCGGCCGGGCTGAAGCTTTCTTT
>-|TRBV5-1|TRBJ1-5|-
CASSLSTGTDQPQHF
TGCGCCAGCAGCTTATCTACAGGGACCGATCAGCCCCAGCATTTT
>-|TRBV4-1|TRBJ1-1|-
CASSQDRRVGNPEAFF
TGCGCCAGCAGCCAAGATCGCAGGGTAGGGAATCCTGAAGCTTTCTTT
>TRBD2|TRBV23-1|TRBJ2-7|-
CASSHFSQAHSGGATYEQYF
TGCGCCAGCAGTCATTTCTCACAAGCCCATAGCGGGGGGGCAACCTACGAGCAGTACTTC
>-|TRBV6-2/TRBV6-3|TRBJ1-2|-
CASSAAYYGYTF
TGTGCCAGCAGTGCGGCTTACTATGGCTACACCTTC
>-|TRBV12-3/TRBV12-4|TRBJ1-5|few
CASRPTGNQPQHF
TGTGCCAGCAGACCTACAGGGAATCAGCCCCAGCATTTT
>-|TRBV15|TRBJ1-6|-
CATSLTAAAYNSPLHF
TGTGCCACCAGCCTAACAGCCGCTGCCTATAATTCACCCCTCCACTTT
>TRBD1|TRBV2|TRBJ2-4|medium-sized
CASSAGTGSYNIQYF
TGTGCCAGCAGTGCCGGGACAGGGTCTTACAACATTCAGTACTTC
>-|TRBV12-2|TRBJ1-1|-
CASRSWEEINTEAFF
TGTGCAAGTCGCTCGTGGGAGGAGATCAACACTGAAGCTTTCTTT
>TRBD2|TRBV30|TRBJ2-7|-
CAWRELRLADHTYEQYF
TGTGCCTGGAGGGAACTTAGACTAGCGGATCACACCTACGAGCAGTACTTC
>TRBD2|TRBV24-1|TRBJ2-1|-
CATSAGTRWDNEQFF
TGTGCCACCAGTGCCGGGACTAGATGGGACAATGAGCAGTTCTTC